This TCR beta chain was found in a study of T cells after yellow fever vaccination. Study in general: SMART-Seq v4 Ultra Low Input prepared the low-cell-number fractions. Notes on the study in general: There was a small share of clonotypes that showed up in both the CD4 and CD8 compartments. FACS-sorted repertoires might harbor abundant contaminating clonotypes from the bulk population. Boosting was followed by the reappearance of most primary-vaccination clones (about 96% CD4, around 86% CD8).

A single record per CDR3 protein comes from TCRdb applying MiXCR to the 5' RACE reads. The sample carries 200,000 to 250,000 distinct CDR3 sequences, 6.9% recorded once. V was pared by 1 base and J by 7 bases, with 12 bases between. The CDR3 consists of 14 residues. Germline V CDR1 and CDR2: SGHRS, YFSETQ. This clonotype was seen many times. The target antigen is unknown. The clonotype comes from a man younger than 45 who received the YFV17D yellow fever vaccine. The sample in question was CD4+ T cells sorted from PBMCs, obtained 15 days after the yellow fever booster vaccination. The chain combines TRBV5-1 with TRBJ2-1, with D possibly TRBD2 on 5 matching bases. CDR3 sequence reads: CASSLIGIRNEQFF. The DNA for the CDR3 is TGCGCCAGCAGCTTGATCGGGATTAGAAATGAGCAGTTCTTC.